The entry below gives a single T cell receptor (beta chain) sequence along with its context. V shed 5 bases and J shed 10 bases, with 9 bases lying between them. The V gene's germline CDR1 is MNHEY and CDR2 SVGEGT. The length of the CDR3 is 11 residues. TCRdb independently ran MiXCR on the RT-PCR reads; one entry per CDR3 protein. The data contain almost 700,000 distinct CDR3 sequences, 11% to 15% of them seen just once; the ten biggest clones take up around 3.3%. This TCR was sampled from a female donor in good health, serving as a healthy control. The sample consisted of memory CD4+ T cells from blood. The chain is built from TRBV6-2 or TRBV6-3 and TRBJ1-5; the D is unclear. The CDR3 loop is CASSGLGPQHF. The CDR3 DNA follows: TGTGCCAGCAGTGGATTGGGACCCCAGCATTTT.